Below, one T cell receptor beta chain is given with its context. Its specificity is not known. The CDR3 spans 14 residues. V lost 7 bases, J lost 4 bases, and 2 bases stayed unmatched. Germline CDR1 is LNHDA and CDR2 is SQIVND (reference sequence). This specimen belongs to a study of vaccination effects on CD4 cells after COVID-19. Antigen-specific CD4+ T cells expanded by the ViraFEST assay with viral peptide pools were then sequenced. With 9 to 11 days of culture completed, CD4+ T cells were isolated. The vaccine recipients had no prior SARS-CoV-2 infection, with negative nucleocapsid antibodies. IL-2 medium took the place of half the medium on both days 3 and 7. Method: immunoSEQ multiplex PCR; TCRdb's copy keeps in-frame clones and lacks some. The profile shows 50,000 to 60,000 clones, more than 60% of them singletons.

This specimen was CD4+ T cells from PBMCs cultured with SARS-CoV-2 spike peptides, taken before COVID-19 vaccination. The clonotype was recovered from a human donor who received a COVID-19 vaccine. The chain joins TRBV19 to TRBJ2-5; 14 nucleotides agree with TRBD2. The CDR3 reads CASKTSGGAETQYF. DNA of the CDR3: TGTGCCAGTAAGACTAGCGGGGGGGCAGAGACCCAGTACTTC.